The next 20 T cell receptor beta chains were all read from a single sample in a study of post-analysis software for immune sequencing data. Broader study findings: Included in a set of a few TRBV segments more frequent in patients than controls were TRBV5-6, TRBV5-1 and TRBV20-1.

Antigens for these TCRs are unknown. TCR beta libraries were prepared from cDNA with unique molecular identifiers. MiXCR was run by TCRdb on the PCR reads, yielding one entry per CDR3 protein. The profile shows hundreds of thousands of distinct CDR3 sequences, approximately 59% of them singletons. The material sequenced was blood. Receptors originate from a girl aged 2 to 10 with multiple sclerosis.

J is TRBJ2-3 and V is TRBV20-1; TRBD2 is a possible D gene (6 bases). Germline CDR1 reads DFQATT; CDR2 reads SNEGSKA (reference sequence). With 6 bases removed from V and 1 base from J, the gap between germline ends came to 14 bases. This CDR3 spans 14 amino acids. In nucleotides, the CDR3 is TGCAGTGCCCATAGCGGCGGACGCACAGATACGCAGTATTTT. The encoded protein is CSAHSGGRTDTQYF.

The rearrangement uses TRBV10-3 and TRBJ1-1, with D possibly being TRBD1 (6 bases). CDR1 is ENHRY, CDR2 SYGVKD, per germline. This CDR3 comprises 12 residues. Deletions cut 3 bases from V and 11 bases from J, with 13 bases between. The CDR3 DNA is TGTGCCATCAGTGAAGGGGGTCCCCCGGCTTTCTTT. This codes for CAISEGGPPAFF.

Details on this clonotype: At one boundary the junction diverges from the germline segment, which might be a read error. The rearrangement joins TRBV3-1 to TRBJ1-1; 8 bases are shared with TRBD1. Germline lookup yields CDR1 LGHDT and CDR2 YNNKEL (reference sequence). CDR3 length equals 15 residues. The CDR3 nucleotides read TGTACCAGCAGCCTTCAGGGGGCGGGGAACACTGAAGCTTTCTTT. Translation gives CTSSLQGAGNTEAFF.

This clonotype appeared a few times. The V and J genes are TRBV5-6 and TRBJ1-1; D not certain. Germline CDR1 is SGHDT and CDR2 is YYEEEE. V lost 1 base and J lost 2, with 9 bases in between. The CDR3 contains 14 residues. CDR3 protein: CASSLMLVNTEAFF. In nucleotides, the CDR3 is TGTGCCAGCAGCTTGATGCTTGTAAACACTGAAGCTTTCTTT.

This clonotype has a single count. V gene TRBV5-1 combines with J gene TRBJ2-1; D possibly uses TRBD1 or TRBD2 (6 bases each). The germline CDR1 and CDR2 sequences are SGHRS and YFSETQ. The V end lost 1 base, the J end lost 8 bases, and 16 bases lay between the germline ends. The CDR3 runs 15 residues. The CDR3 nucleotides read TGCGCCAGCAGCTTGAGAGGGAGAGGGGGGTATGAGCAGTTCTTC. Its translation: CASSLRGRGGYEQFF.

This clonotype has only a few counts. The CDR3 region has the DNA TGTGCCAGCAGCTTATCCCCCCCAGGGGGAGGGAGAGCAGATACGCAGTATTTT. Amino acids: CASSLSPPGGGRADTQYF. The rearrangement links TRBV7-3 to TRBJ2-3; D tentatively reads TRBD1 or TRBD2 (7 bases each). There are 18 residues in the CDR3. Trimming stripped 2 bases from V and 4 bases from J, with 22 bases between. In germline, CDR1 is SGHTA, CDR2 FQGTGA.

CDR3 amino acids: CSASLEETQYF. The CDR3 DNA follows: TGCAGTGCTAGCCTTGAAGAGACCCAGTACTTC. V usage is TRBV20-1 and J usage is TRBJ2-5; D remains ambiguous. The germline V gene encodes CDR1 DFQATT and CDR2 SNEGSKA (reference sequence). The CDR3 totals 11 residues. Trimming left V 3 bases short and J 3 bases short, with 5 bases between.

The V gene is TRBV7-9, the J gene TRBJ1-1; 7 bases agree with TRBD1. CDR3 length: 19 amino acids. Germline V gene lookup returns CDR1 SEHNR and CDR2 FQNEAQ (reference sequence). After removal of 5 bases from V and 0 bases from J, the junction contained 18 bases not matched to a gene. This CDR3 is CASSKGHGRGKVMNTEAFF. CDR3 in DNA: TGTGCCAGCAGCAAAGGTCACGGCAGGGGGAAAGTGATGAACACTGAAGCTTTCTTT.

This rearrangement joins TRBV29-1 to TRBJ2-1, with 11 bases identical to TRBD2. The V gene's germline CDR1 is SQVTM and CDR2 ANQGSEA. The J segment lost 8 bases and the V segment lost 6 bases, leaving 9 bases of the junction unmatched. The CDR3 runs 14 residues. This chain's CDR3 is CSVDSGRAGDEQFF. As DNA, the CDR3 is TGCAGCGTGGATAGCGGGAGGGCCGGGGATGAGCAGTTCTTC.

The genes are TRBV3-1 and TRBJ2-2; D call uncertain. The CDR3 has 13 amino acids. Between the trimmed V and J ends, which lost 4 bases and 3 bases, there was a span of 6 bases. Germline V gives CDR1 LGHDT, CDR2 YNNKEL (reference sequence). The CDR3 region is CASSPPYTGELFF. CDR3 nucleotide sequence: TGTGCCAGCAGCCCCCCTTACACCGGGGAGCTGTTTTTT. Full variable domain (rest looked up from reference TRBV3-1 and TRBJ2-2): DTAVSQTPKYLVTQMGNDKSIKCEQNLGHDTMYWYKQDSKKFLKIMFSYNNKELIINETVPNRFSPKSPDKAHLNLHINSLELGDSAVYFCASSPPYTGELFFGEGSRLTVL.

The V and J genes are TRBV3-1 and TRBJ1-2; no firm D call. The germline V and J ends were trimmed by 2 bases and 0 bases, with 4 bases remaining between them. The CDR3 length is 13 residues. CDR1 and CDR2 from the germline V gene are LGHDT and YNNKEL (reference sequence). CDR3 coding DNA: TGTGCCAGCAGCCAACAGCCTAACTATGGCTACACCTTC. Translation gives CASSQQPNYGYTF. Full variable domain (outside the CDR3, taken from reference TRBV3-1 and TRBJ1-2): DTAVSQTPKYLVTQMGNDKSIKCEQNLGHDTMYWYKQDSKKFLKIMFSYNNKELIINETVPNRFSPKSPDKAHLNLHINSLELGDSAVYFCASSQQPNYGYTFGSGTRLTVV.

Remarks on this clonotype: The junction departs from germline at one end; a sequencing error may be responsible. The chain is built from TRBV13 and TRBJ2-7; 15 bases agree with TRBD2. CDR3 length equals 18 residues. The V gene's germline CDR1 is PRHDT and CDR2 FYEKMQ (reference sequence). CDR3 sequence reads: CACSLAGTSGRSKNEQYF. The CDR3 nucleotides are TGTGCCTGCAGCTTAGCGGGGACTAGCGGGAGGTCGAAAAACGAGCAGTACTTC.

The rearrangement links TRBV5-1 to TRBJ2-5; TRBD1 matches at 12 bases. Germline CDR1 is SGHRS and CDR2 is YFSETQ. Losses at the gene ends were 4 bases for V and 1 base for J; bases not matched to a gene: 5. The CDR3 runs to 16 residues. The CDR3 protein is CASSRRGQGAQETQYF. CDR3 bases: TGCGCCAGCAGCCGAAGGGGACAGGGGGCCCAAGAGACCCAGTACTTC.

V is TRBV27 and J is TRBJ1-2; TRBD1 aligns across 8 bases. The germline CDR1 and CDR2 sequences are MNHEY and SMNVEV (reference sequence). CDR3 size: 15 residues. Trimming took 7 bases from V and 0 from J; bases not matched to a gene: 7. The CDR3 DNA is TGTGCCAGCACCCCGTTACAGGGGGCTAACTATGGCTACACCTTC. It translates to CASTPLQGANYGYTF.

This chain links TRBV6-5 with TRBJ1-2, with D possibly being TRBD1 (5 bases). Germline values: CDR1 MNHEY, CDR2 SVGAGI. The CDR3 runs to 18 residues. V lost 4 bases, J lost 6 bases, and 27 bases lay in between. CDR3 sequence reads: CASSSTGEEGWTTDGYTF. The CDR3 coding sequence is TGTGCCAGCAGTTCGACGGGGGAGGAGGGGTGGACTACGGATGGCTACACCTTC.

The chain is built from TRBV6-5 and TRBJ1-1; tentative D call: TRBD1 (6 bases). This CDR3 comprises 13 residues. The germline V gene has CDR1 MNHEY and CDR2 SVGAGI. V was cut by 7 bases and J by 5 bases, with 14 bases left in between. The CDR3 bases are TGTGCCAGCACCCCACTCAGGGGTACTGAAGCTTTCTTT. It encodes CASTPLRGTEAFF.

The rearrangement joins TRBV7-2 to TRBJ2-7; TRBD1 might be the D (6 bases). Deletions cut 1 base from V and 6 bases from J, with 10 bases between. The CDR3 has 13 amino acids. Germline CDR1 SGHTA, CDR2 FQGNSA. The CDR3 sequence: CASSLDTGREQYF. CDR3 coding DNA: TGTGCCAGCAGCTTAGATACAGGGCGCGAGCAGTACTTC.

CDR3 coding DNA: TGTGCCAGCAACAAAGGACAGGGACACTACGAGCAGTACTTC. Translation gives CASNKGQGHYEQYF. The J gene is TRBJ2-7, the V gene TRBV5-7, with 8 bases aligning to TRBD1. TRBV5-7 is assigned to the ORF class and has an uncertain function. The CDR3 totals 14 residues. The V segment lost 6 bases and the J segment 3 bases; nucleotides outside the gene matches: 8.

The J gene is TRBJ1-5, the V gene TRBV7-8; tentatively, D is TRBD1 (5 bases). V was pared by 1 base and J by 6 bases, with 13 bases between. Germline assignment: CDR1 SGHVS and CDR2 FQNEAQ. This CDR3 is 15 amino acids long. The CDR3 loop is CASSLEARDFQPQHF. The CDR3 nucleotides are TGTGCCAGCAGCTTAGAGGCCAGGGATTTTCAGCCCCAGCATTTT.

This rearrangement joins TRBV7-2 to TRBJ1-2, with TRBD1 identical over 7 bases. This CDR3 has 15 residues. V dropped 5 bases and J dropped 4; count of bases not matched to a gene: 10. Germline V gene data show CDR1 as SGHTA and CDR2 as FQGNSA. CDR3 loop: CASSPRDSERYGYTF. In nucleotides, the CDR3 is TGTGCCAGCAGCCCGCGGGACAGCGAACGCTATGGCTACACCTTC.